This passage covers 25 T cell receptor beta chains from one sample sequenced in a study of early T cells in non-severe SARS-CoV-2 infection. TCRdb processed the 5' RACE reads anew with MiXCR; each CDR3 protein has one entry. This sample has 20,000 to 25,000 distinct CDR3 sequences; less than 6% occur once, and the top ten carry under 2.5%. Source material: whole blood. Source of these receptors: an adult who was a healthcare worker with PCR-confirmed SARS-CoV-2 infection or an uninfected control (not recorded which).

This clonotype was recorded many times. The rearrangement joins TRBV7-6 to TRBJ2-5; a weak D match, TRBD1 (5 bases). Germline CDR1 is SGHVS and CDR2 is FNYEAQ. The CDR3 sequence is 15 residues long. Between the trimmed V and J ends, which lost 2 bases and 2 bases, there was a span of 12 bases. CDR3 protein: CASSLWIRQQETQYF. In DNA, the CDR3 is TGTGCCAGCAGCTTATGGATTCGACAGCAAGAGACCCAGTACTTC.

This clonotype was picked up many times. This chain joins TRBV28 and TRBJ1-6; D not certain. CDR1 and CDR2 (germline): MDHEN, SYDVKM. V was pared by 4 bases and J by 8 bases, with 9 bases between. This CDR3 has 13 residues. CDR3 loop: CASSYTPDSPLHF. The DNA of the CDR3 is TGTGCCAGCAGTTACACCCCGGATTCACCCCTCCACTTT.

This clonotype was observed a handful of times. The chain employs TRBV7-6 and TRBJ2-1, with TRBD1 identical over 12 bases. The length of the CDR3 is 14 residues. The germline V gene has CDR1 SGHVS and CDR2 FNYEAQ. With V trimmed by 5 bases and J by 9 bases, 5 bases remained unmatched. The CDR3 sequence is CASSPGTGGGEQFF. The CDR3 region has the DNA TGTGCCAGCAGCCCCGGGACAGGGGGCGGTGAGCAGTTCTTC.

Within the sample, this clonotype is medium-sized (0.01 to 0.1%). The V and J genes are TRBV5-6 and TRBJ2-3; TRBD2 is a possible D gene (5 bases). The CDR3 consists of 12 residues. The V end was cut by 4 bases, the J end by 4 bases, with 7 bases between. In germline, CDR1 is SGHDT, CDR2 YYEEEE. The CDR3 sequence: CASSMRADTQYF. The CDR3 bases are TGTGCCAGCAGCATGAGGGCAGATACGCAGTATTTT.

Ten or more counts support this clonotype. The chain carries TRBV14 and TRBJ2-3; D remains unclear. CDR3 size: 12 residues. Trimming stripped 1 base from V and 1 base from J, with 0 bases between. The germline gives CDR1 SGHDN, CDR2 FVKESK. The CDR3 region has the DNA TGTGCCAGCAGCCAAGGCACAGATACGCAGTATTTT. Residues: CASSQGTDTQYF.

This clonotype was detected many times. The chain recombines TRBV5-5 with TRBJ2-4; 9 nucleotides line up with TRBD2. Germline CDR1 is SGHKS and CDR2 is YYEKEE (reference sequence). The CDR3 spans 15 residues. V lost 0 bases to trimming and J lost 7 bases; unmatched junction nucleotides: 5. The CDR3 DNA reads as TGTGCCAGCAGCTTGGGGCCCAGCGGGGGGAACATTCAGTACTTC. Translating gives CASSLGPSGGNIQYF. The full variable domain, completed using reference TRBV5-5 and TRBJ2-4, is DAGVTQSPTHLIKTRGQQVTLRCSPISGHKSVSWYQQVLGQGPQFIFQYYEKEERGRGNFPDRFSARQFPNYSSELNVNALLLGDSALYLCASSLGPSGGNIQYFGAGTRLSVL.

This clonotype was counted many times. CDR3 in amino acids: CASSFQGRASTDTQYF. DNA for the CDR3: TGTGCCAGCAGCTTCCAAGGGAGGGCTAGCACAGATACGCAGTATTTT. This chain connects TRBV7-2 to TRBJ2-3; 7 bases are a match to TRBD2. V was pared by 3 bases and J by 0 bases, with 6 bases of the junction left unmatched. Germline V gives CDR1 SGHTA, CDR2 FQGNSA. The CDR3 is 16 amino acids.

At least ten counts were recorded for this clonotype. Here the CDR3 DNA reads TGTGCCAGCAGCTTACCCGATGCAGAGACCCAGTACTTC. Translated: CASSLPDAETQYF. This chain joins TRBV7-2 and TRBJ2-5; no firm D call. The CDR3 consists of 13 residues. Germline V gives CDR1 SGHTA, CDR2 FQGNSA. V shed 2 bases and J shed 4 bases, with 8 bases lying between them.

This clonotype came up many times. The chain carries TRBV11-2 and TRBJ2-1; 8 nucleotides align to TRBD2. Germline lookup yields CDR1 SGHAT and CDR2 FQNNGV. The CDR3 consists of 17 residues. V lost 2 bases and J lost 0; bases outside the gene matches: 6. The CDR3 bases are TGTGCCAGCAGCTTACCCACTAGCGGAAGCTCCTACAATGAGCAGTTCTTC. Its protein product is CASSLPTSGSSYNEQFF.

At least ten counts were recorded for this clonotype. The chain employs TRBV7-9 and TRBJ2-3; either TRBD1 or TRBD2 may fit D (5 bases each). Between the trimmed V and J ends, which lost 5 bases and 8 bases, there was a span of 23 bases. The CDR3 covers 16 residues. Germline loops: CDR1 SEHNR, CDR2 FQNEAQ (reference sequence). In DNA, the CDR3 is TGTGCCAGCAGCCAAGAGTTGGGACCACTCGTGGGTACGCAGTATTTT. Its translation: CASSQELGPLVGTQYF. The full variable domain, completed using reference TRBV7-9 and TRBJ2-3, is DTGVSQNPRHKITKRGQNVTFRCDPISEHNRLYWYRQTLGQGPEFLTYFQNEAQLEKSRLLSDRFSAERPKGSFSTLEIQRTEQGDSAMYLCASSQELGPLVGTQYFGPGTRLTVL.

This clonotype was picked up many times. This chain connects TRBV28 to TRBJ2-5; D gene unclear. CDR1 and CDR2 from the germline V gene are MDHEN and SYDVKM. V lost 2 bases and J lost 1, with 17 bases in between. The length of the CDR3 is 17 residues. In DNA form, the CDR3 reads TGTGCCAGCAGTTTAGTCCTCGGACCATTATCCCAAGAGACCCAGTACTTC. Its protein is CASSLVLGPLSQETQYF.

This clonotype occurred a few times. The CDR3 bases are TGTGCCACCAGCAGAGGGGGAGAGAGGGAGACCCAGTACTTC. The encoded protein is CATSRGGERETQYF. The V gene is TRBV15, the J gene TRBJ2-5; D is perhaps TRBD2 (5 bases). The V gene's germline CDR1 is LNHNV and CDR2 YYDKDF (reference sequence). The CDR3 is 14 amino acids. The V and J ends lost 1 base and 5 bases respectively, with 11 bases between them.

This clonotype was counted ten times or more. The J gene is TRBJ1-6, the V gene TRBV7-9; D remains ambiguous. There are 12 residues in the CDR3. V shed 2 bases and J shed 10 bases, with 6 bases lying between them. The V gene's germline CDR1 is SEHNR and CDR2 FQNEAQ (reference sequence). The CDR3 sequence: CASSLWNSPLHF. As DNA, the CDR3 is TGTGCCAGCAGCTTATGGAACTCACCCCTCCACTTT.

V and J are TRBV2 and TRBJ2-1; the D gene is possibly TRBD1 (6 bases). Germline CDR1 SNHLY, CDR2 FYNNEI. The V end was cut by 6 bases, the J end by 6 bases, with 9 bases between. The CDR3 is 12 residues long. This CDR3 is CASSFRGNEQFF. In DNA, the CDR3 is TGTGCCAGCAGCTTCAGGGGCAATGAGCAGTTCTTC.

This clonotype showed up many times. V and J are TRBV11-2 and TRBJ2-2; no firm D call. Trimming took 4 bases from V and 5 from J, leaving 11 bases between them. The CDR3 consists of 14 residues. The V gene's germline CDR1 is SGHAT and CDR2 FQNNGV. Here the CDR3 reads CASSWWGNTGELFF. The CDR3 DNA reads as TGTGCCAGCAGCTGGTGGGGTAATACCGGGGAGCTGTTTTTT.

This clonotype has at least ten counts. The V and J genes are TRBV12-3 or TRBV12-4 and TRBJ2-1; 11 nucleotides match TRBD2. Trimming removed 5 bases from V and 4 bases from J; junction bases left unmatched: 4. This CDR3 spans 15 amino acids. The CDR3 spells CASSPSGGPYNEQFF. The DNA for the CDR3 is TGTGCCAGCAGTCCTAGCGGGGGGCCGTACAATGAGCAGTTCTTC.

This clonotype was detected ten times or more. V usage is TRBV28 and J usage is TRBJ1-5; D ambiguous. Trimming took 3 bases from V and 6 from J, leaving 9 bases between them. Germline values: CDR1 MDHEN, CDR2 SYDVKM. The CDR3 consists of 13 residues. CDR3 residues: CASSFRNVQPQHF. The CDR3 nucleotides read TGTGCCAGCAGTTTCCGTAACGTTCAGCCCCAGCATTTT. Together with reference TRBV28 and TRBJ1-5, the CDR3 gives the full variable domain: DVKVTQSSRYLVKRTGEKVFLECVQDMDHENMFWYRQDPGLGLRLIYFSYDVKMKEKGDIPEGYSVSREKKERFSLILESASTNQTSMYLCASSFRNVQPQHFGDGTRLSIL.

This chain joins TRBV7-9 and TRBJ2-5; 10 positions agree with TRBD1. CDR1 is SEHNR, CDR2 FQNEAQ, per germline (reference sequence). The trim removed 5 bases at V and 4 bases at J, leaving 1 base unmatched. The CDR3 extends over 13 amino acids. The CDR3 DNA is TGTGCCAGCAGCCGGACAGGGGGAGAGACCCAGTACTTC. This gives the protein CASSRTGGETQYF.

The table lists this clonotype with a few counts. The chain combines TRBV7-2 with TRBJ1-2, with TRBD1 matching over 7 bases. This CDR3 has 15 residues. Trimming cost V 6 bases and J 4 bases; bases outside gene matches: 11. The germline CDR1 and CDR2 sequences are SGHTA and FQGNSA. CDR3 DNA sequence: TGTGCCAGCAGTCTAGAAAACAGGGGTGCCTATGGCTACACCTTC. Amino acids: CASSLENRGAYGYTF.

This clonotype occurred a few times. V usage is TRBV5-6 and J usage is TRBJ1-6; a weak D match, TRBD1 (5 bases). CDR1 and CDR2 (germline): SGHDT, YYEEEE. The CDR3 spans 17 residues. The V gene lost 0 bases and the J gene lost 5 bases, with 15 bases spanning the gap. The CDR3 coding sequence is TGTGCCAGCAGCTTGGATCCTCCTGCGGGACATAATTCACCCCTCCACTTT. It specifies CASSLDPPAGHNSPLHF.

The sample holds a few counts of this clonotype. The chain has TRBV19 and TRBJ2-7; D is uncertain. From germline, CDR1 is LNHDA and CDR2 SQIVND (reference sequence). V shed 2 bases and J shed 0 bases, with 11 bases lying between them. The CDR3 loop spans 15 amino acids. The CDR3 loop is CASSIWYGLSYEQYF. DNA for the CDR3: TGTGCCAGTAGTATATGGTACGGTCTCTCCTACGAGCAGTACTTC.

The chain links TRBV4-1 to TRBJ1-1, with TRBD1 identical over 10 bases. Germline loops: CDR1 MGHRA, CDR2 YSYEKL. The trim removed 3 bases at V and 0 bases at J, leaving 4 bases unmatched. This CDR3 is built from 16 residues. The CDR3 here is CASSQGQGPMNTEAFF. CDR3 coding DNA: TGCGCCAGCAGCCAGGGACAGGGGCCCATGAACACTGAAGCTTTCTTT.

The CDR3 DNA is TGTGCCAGCAGCCCAGGGACTAGCGCCCACACAGATACGCAGTATTTT. Amino acid sequence: CASSPGTSAHTDTQYF. The gene calls are TRBV5-8 and TRBJ2-3, with 10 positions matching TRBD2. Germline V CDR1 and CDR2: SGHTS, YDEGEE. J lost 2 bases, V lost 4 bases, and 7 bases had no gene match. The CDR3 loop spans 16 amino acids.

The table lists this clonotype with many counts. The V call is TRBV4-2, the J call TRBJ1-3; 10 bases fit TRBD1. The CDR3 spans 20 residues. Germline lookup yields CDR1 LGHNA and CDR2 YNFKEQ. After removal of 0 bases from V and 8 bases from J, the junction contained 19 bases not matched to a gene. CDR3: CASSQDNWRQGALSTDTIYF. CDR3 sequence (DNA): TGTGCCAGCAGCCAAGATAATTGGAGACAGGGGGCGTTAAGTACAGACACCATATATTTT.

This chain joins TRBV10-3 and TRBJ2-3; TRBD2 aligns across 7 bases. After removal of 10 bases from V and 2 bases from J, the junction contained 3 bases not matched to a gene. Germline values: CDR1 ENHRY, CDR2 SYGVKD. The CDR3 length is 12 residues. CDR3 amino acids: CANGGTTDTQYF. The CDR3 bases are TGTGCCAACGGGGGGACCACAGATACGCAGTATTTT.